These 30 T cell receptor beta chains originate from one sample sequenced in a study of cytomegalovirus exposure and HLA in healthy donors. Amplification used 60 Vbeta primers and 13 Jbeta primers. Sequenced by immunoSEQ multiplex PCR; TCRdb stores in-frame clones only, minus some. This table has roughly 130,000 clones, around three quarters appearing once. The sample taken for sequencing was PBMCs. Receptor source: a man aged 25 to 40 in good health and CMV-seronegative.

The chain links TRBV6-6 to TRBJ2-7; D not resolved. The CDR3 runs 13 residues. The ends were cut back, 2 bases at V and 2 bases at J, with 7 bases in the middle. Per the germline V gene, CDR1 is MNHNY and CDR2 is SVGAGI (reference sequence). Written as DNA, the CDR3 is TGTGCCAGCAGTTACCGAGAGGCCTACGAGCAGTACTTC. Translation gives CASSYREAYEQYF.

The V gene is TRBV30, the J gene TRBJ1-5, with D tentatively TRBD1 (5 bases). The CDR3 is 14 amino acids. Trimming shortened V by 0 bases and J by 5 bases, and 11 bases separated the two germline ends. Germline loops: CDR1 GTSNPN, CDR2 SVGIG (reference sequence). For the CDR3, the DNA is TGTGCCTGGAGTGTAGGCAGGGCCGATCAGCCCCAGCATTTT. Protein: CAWSVGRADQPQHF.

The rearrangement links TRBV7-2 to TRBJ2-7; weak D call: TRBD2 (6 bases). Germline CDR1 and CDR2: SGHTA and FQGNSA. This CDR3 is 15 amino acids long. The V and J ends lost 2 bases and 1 base respectively, with 12 bases between them. Written as DNA, the CDR3 is TGTGCCAGCAGCTTACGCGGGGATTCATCCTACGAGCAGTACTTC. Translation gives CASSLRGDSSYEQYF.

The gene calls are TRBV5-1 and TRBJ2-7, with TRBD1 matching 10 bases. Germline V gene data show CDR1 as SGHRS and CDR2 as YFSETQ. The J segment lost 2 bases and the V segment lost 1 base, leaving 9 bases of the junction unmatched. The length of the CDR3 is 17 residues. The CDR3 loop reads CASSLMVFGTGAYEQYF. The CDR3 region has the DNA TGCGCCAGCAGCTTGATGGTTTTCGGGACAGGGGCCTACGAGCAGTACTTC.

In its sample, this clone was seen a few times. The rearrangement uses TRBV18 and TRBJ2-7; 13 bases are shared with TRBD2. Germline CDR1 and CDR2: KGHSH and LQKENI. The ends lost 3 bases at V and 5 bases at J; junction bases unmatched: 4. CDR3 length equals 15 residues. The CDR3 region has the DNA TGTGCCAGCTCACCCGGACTAGCGGGAGAAAACGAGCAGTACTTC. Protein sequence: CASSPGLAGENEQYF.

In its sample, this clone was seen once. V is TRBV5-1 and J is TRBJ2-2, with TRBD1 as a possible D gene (6 bases). This CDR3 contains 17 residues. Germline V gene lookup returns CDR1 SGHRS and CDR2 YFSETQ. Trimming shortened V by 0 bases and J by 2 bases, and 14 bases separated the two germline ends. Written as DNA, the CDR3 is TGCGCCAGCAGCTTGGGCGGACAGTTGGGTAACACCGGGGAGCTGTTTTTT. This gives the protein CASSLGGQLGNTGELFF.

This chain uses TRBV28 with TRBJ2-7; 8 positions match TRBD1. The CDR3 contains 15 residues. Germline V lookup: CDR1 MDHEN, CDR2 SYDVKM. Germline trimming cut 5 bases from V and 3 bases from J; bases unmatched to any gene: 9. The CDR3 nucleotides are TGTGCCAGCAGTGGCCCCGGGACAGGCGACTACGAGCAGTACTTC. This codes for CASSGPGTGDYEQYF.

This chain uses TRBV28 with TRBJ2-7; 12 bases fit TRBD1. Germline V lookup: CDR1 MDHEN, CDR2 SYDVKM. V was pared by 4 bases and J by 7 bases, with 11 bases of the junction left unmatched. CDR3 length: 16 residues. CDR3 in amino acids: CASSWEPGQGAGEQYF. In nucleotides, the CDR3 is TGTGCCAGCAGTTGGGAACCGGGACAGGGGGCTGGGGAGCAGTACTTC.

The chain is built from TRBV27 and TRBJ2-2; a possible D gene is TRBD1 (6 bases). In germline, CDR1 is MNHEY, CDR2 SMNVEV (reference sequence). The CDR3 has 21 amino acids. V lost 2 bases to trimming and J lost 0 bases, with 25 bases between them. CDR3 nucleotide sequence: TGTGCCAGCAGTTTAGAGGGTGGGGGCCTATACCTGAGTCCGAACACCGGGGAGCTGTTTTTT. Amino acid sequence: CASSLEGGGLYLSPNTGELFF.

This clone was seen only a few times. The V gene is TRBV6-5, the J gene TRBJ2-7; 10 nucleotides align to TRBD1. The CDR3 loop spans 15 amino acids. The ends lost 0 bases at V and 4 bases at J; junction bases unmatched: 3. Germline loops: CDR1 MNHEY, CDR2 SVGAGI. CDR3 DNA: TGTGCCAGCAGTTACTCGACAGGGGGCTTGTACGAGCAGTACTTC. Translation: CASSYSTGGLYEQYF.

The J gene is TRBJ2-5, the V gene TRBV7-9; 9 bases fit TRBD1. The J call is uncertain, as TRBJ2-7 better fits the DNA end. Germline loops: CDR1 SEHNR, CDR2 FQNEAQ (reference sequence). The CDR3 has 15 residues. As DNA, the CDR3 is TGTGCCAGCAGCTTAGTCGGGACAGGGCTCAACGAGCAGTACTTC. Translation: CASSLVGTGLNEQYF.

The gene calls are TRBV5-8 and TRBJ2-2; TRBD1 matches at 11 bases. This CDR3 has 16 residues. V lost 3 bases to trimming and J lost 7 bases; unmatched junction nucleotides: 8. Germline V gives CDR1 SGHTS, CDR2 YDEGEE. The CDR3 spells CASSWWTGGSGGELFF. CDR3 bases: TGTGCCAGCAGCTGGTGGACAGGGGGCTCGGGCGGGGAGCTGTTTTTT.

The genes are TRBV12-5 and TRBJ2-1; 8 nucleotides agree with TRBD1. The CDR3 is made up of 16 amino acids. Losses at the gene ends were 4 bases for V and 7 bases for J; bases not matched to a gene: 12. Germline V gene sequence: CDR1 LGHNT, CDR2 FRNRAP. The CDR3 is CASGSSTGGLENEQFF. CDR3 in DNA: TGTGCTAGTGGTTCGTCTACAGGGGGTCTAGAAAATGAGCAGTTCTTC.

The gene calls are TRBV6-6 and TRBJ2-3; D gene ambiguous. The V gene's germline CDR1 is MNHNY and CDR2 SVGAGI (reference sequence). V was pared by 7 bases and J by 0 bases, with 14 bases between. The CDR3 has 15 amino acids. In DNA form, the CDR3 reads TGTGCCAGCACCCACCCTTCCAGTAGCACAGATACGCAGTATTTT. It specifies CASTHPSSSTDTQYF.

The V gene is TRBV7-9, the J gene TRBJ2-6; perhaps TRBD1 as D (5 bases). V was clipped by 2 bases and J by 0 bases, with 11 bases between them. CDR1 and CDR2 (germline): SEHNR, FQNEAQ (reference sequence). The CDR3 has 17 amino acids. The CDR3, as DNA: TGTGCCAGCAGCTTAAGCAGGGAATTCTCTGGGGCCAACGTCCTGACTTTC. This encodes CASSLSREFSGANVLTF.

V usage is TRBV5-5 and J usage is TRBJ1-4, with D maybe TRBD1 (5 bases). The V and J ends lost 6 bases and 6 bases respectively, with 27 bases between them. The CDR3 has 18 residues. Germline V gene lookup returns CDR1 SGHKS and CDR2 YYEKEE (reference sequence). The CDR3 is CASTLGGGLGRVDEKLFF. The CDR3 DNA sequence: TGTGCCAGCACCCTGGGAGGCGGATTGGGCAGGGTTGATGAAAAACTGTTTTTT. The variable domain in full, with the rest retrieved from reference TRBV5-5 and TRBJ1-4, is DAGVTQSPTHLIKTRGQQVTLRCSPISGHKSVSWYQQVLGQGPQFIFQYYEKEERGRGNFPDRFSARQFPNYSSELNVNALLLGDSALYLCASTLGGGLGRVDEKLFFGSGTQLSVL.

This sequence joins TRBV6-6 and TRBJ2-5; 8 nucleotides agree with TRBD1. Germline V gene lookup returns CDR1 MNHNY and CDR2 SVGAGI (reference sequence). V shed 4 bases, J shed 5 bases, and the junction held 12 bases outside the gene matches. The CDR3 consists of 16 residues. The CDR3 nucleotides read TGTGCCAGCAGTTCCATCAGCCAGGGGGCTAGGGAGACCCAGTACTTC. It specifies CASSSISQGARETQYF.

This clone was observed a single time. The V call is TRBV4-3, the J call TRBJ2-1; a possible D gene is TRBD2 (7 bases). Germline CDR1 reads LGHNA; CDR2 reads YSLEER. V lost 1 base, J lost 0 bases, and 13 bases lay in between. CDR3 length: 17 residues. The CDR3: CASSQVGGAISYNEQFF. The CDR3 bases are TGCGCCAGCAGCCAAGTGGGGGGGGCGATCTCCTACAATGAGCAGTTCTTC.

This clone was seen a single time. The limits of the CDR3 on the DNA are not certain, so only TCRdb's listed CDR3 is given. V gene TRBV29-1 combines with J gene TRBJ2-2; the D call in the table, TRBD2, was not verified against the DNA. Inclusive of both ends, the CDR3 amounts to 14 amino acids. CDR1 SQVTM and CDR2 ANQGSEA come from the germline V gene. CDR3 amino acids: CSVLQTRTPGSCFF.

This clone was counted a single time. The chain employs TRBV27 and TRBJ1-1; D is unresolved. Per germline, CDR1 MNHEY and CDR2 SMNVEV (reference sequence). The V and J ends lost 2 bases and 5 bases respectively, with 12 bases between them. This CDR3 comprises 14 residues. CDR3 bases: TGTGCCAGCAGTTTAATCGGGTCGAATACTGAAGCTTTCTTT. As protein: CASSLIGSNTEAFF.

Comments on this clone: Relative to the germline gene, one junction end is altered; a read error may explain this. The chain uses TRBV9 and TRBJ1-5; D is unresolved. The CDR3 loop spans 15 amino acids. Germline V gene sequence: CDR1 SGDLS, CDR2 YYNGEE. Written as DNA, the CDR3 is TGTGCCAGCAGCGTCTCCGGCCACAGCAATCAGCCCCAGAATTTT. Its protein is CASSVSGHSNQPQNF.

The rearrangement uses TRBV5-3 and TRBJ2-7, with unresolved D. Being an ORF, TRBV5-3 has a function that is uncertain. This CDR3 has 16 residues. Trimming pared 0 bases from V and 0 bases from J, leaving 13 bases between. CDR3 region: CARSLVRTANSYEQYF. Written as DNA, the CDR3 is TGTGCCAGAAGCTTGGTCCGTACAGCCAACTCCTACGAGCAGTACTTC.

The chain is built from TRBV5-1 and TRBJ1-1; possible D gene TRBD1, 6 bases. Per the germline V gene, CDR1 is SGHRS and CDR2 is YFSETQ. Trimming shortened V by 0 bases and J by 3 bases, and 12 bases separated the two germline ends. CDR3 size: 15 residues. CDR3 protein: CASSLDRGRDTEAFF. Here the CDR3 DNA reads TGCGCCAGCAGCTTGGATAGGGGGAGGGACACTGAAGCTTTCTTT.

The gene calls are TRBV7-2 and TRBJ2-1; D possibly corresponds to TRBD1 (5 bases). Germline V gene lookup returns CDR1 SGHTA and CDR2 FQGNSA. The CDR3 is 15 residues long. Trimming removed 5 bases at V and 0 bases at J, with 11 bases between. CDR3 loop: CASSPGHYSYNEQFF. The CDR3 region has the DNA TGTGCCAGCAGCCCCGGACATTACTCCTACAATGAGCAGTTCTTC.

The chain combines TRBV29-1 with TRBJ2-7, with TRBD1 matching 8 bases. The CDR3 is 14 residues long. The J segment lost 0 bases and the V segment lost 4 bases, leaving 5 bases of the junction unmatched. CDR1 is SQVTM, CDR2 ANQGSEA, per germline. The CDR3 bases are TGCAGCGTTGGGGGGACAGGCTACTCCTACGAGCAGTACTTC. Translated, it gives CSVGGTGYSYEQYF.

This clone came up once. V is TRBV15 and J is TRBJ2-1; 10 bases map to TRBD2. The V gene's germline CDR1 is LNHNV and CDR2 YYDKDF (reference sequence). The CDR3 contains 17 residues. The V and J ends lost 0 bases and 8 bases, in that order; junction bases with no gene match: 10. The CDR3 protein is CATSRDLASGRGHEQFF. CDR3 DNA: TGTGCCACCAGCAGAGATCTGGCAAGCGGGAGGGGGCATGAGCAGTTCTTC. The full variable domain, completed using reference TRBV15 and TRBJ2-1, is DAMVIQNPRYQVTQFGKPVTLSCSQTLNHNVMYWYQQKSSQAPKLLFHYYDKDFNNEADTPDNFQSRRPNTSFCFLDIRSPGLGDTAMYLCATSRDLASGRGHEQFFGPGTRLTVL.

There are a few counts of this clone. The chain recombines TRBV19 with TRBJ2-2; TRBD2 is a possible D gene (5 bases). The germline V gene has CDR1 LNHDA and CDR2 SQIVND (reference sequence). This CDR3 is 14 amino acids long. V shed 2 bases and J shed 7 bases, with 11 bases lying between them. The CDR3 region has the DNA TGTGCCAGTAGTATACGGCTCGGGGTCGGGGAGCTGTTTTTT. This gives the protein CASSIRLGVGELFF.

The chain joins TRBV7-9 to TRBJ1-1, with 10 positions matching TRBD1. V gave up 4 bases and J gave up 0 bases; unmatched junction bases: 11. The CDR3 is 18 residues long. Germline CDR1 reads SEHNR; CDR2 reads FQNEAQ (reference sequence). The CDR3 DNA follows: TGTGCCAGCAGCTCCCGGGACAGGGGATTATCCATGAACACTGAAGCTTTCTTT. It encodes CASSSRDRGLSMNTEAFF. The variable domain in full, completed from reference TRBV7-9 and TRBJ1-1, reads DTGVSQNPRHKITKRGQNVTFRCDPISEHNRLYWYRQTLGQGPEFLTYFQNEAQLEKSRLLSDRFSAERPKGSFSTLEIQRTEQGDSAMYLCASSSRDRGLSMNTEAFFGQGTRLTVV.

V gene TRBV27 combines with J gene TRBJ2-7; 11 bases are shared with TRBD2. Losses at the gene ends were 6 bases for V and 2 bases for J; bases not matched to a gene: 6. Looked up from germline, CDR1 is MNHEY and CDR2 is SMNVEV (reference sequence). The CDR3 is 15 amino acids. CDR3 DNA: TGTGCCAGCAGACCCGGGACTAGCGGTGCCTACGAGCAGTACTTC. Translation gives CASRPGTSGAYEQYF.

This clone has more than one count but fewer than ten. The chain recombines TRBV29-1 with TRBJ2-2; 7 bases are a match to TRBD2. The V gene end was trimmed by 3 bases and the J gene end by 3 bases; junction bases not matched to a gene: 7. Germline values: CDR1 SQVTM, CDR2 ANQGSEA. The length of the CDR3 is 15 residues. CDR3 sequence: CSVEVSGGDTGELFF. CDR3 coding DNA: TGCAGCGTTGAGGTTTCTGGGGGGGACACCGGGGAGCTGTTTTTT.